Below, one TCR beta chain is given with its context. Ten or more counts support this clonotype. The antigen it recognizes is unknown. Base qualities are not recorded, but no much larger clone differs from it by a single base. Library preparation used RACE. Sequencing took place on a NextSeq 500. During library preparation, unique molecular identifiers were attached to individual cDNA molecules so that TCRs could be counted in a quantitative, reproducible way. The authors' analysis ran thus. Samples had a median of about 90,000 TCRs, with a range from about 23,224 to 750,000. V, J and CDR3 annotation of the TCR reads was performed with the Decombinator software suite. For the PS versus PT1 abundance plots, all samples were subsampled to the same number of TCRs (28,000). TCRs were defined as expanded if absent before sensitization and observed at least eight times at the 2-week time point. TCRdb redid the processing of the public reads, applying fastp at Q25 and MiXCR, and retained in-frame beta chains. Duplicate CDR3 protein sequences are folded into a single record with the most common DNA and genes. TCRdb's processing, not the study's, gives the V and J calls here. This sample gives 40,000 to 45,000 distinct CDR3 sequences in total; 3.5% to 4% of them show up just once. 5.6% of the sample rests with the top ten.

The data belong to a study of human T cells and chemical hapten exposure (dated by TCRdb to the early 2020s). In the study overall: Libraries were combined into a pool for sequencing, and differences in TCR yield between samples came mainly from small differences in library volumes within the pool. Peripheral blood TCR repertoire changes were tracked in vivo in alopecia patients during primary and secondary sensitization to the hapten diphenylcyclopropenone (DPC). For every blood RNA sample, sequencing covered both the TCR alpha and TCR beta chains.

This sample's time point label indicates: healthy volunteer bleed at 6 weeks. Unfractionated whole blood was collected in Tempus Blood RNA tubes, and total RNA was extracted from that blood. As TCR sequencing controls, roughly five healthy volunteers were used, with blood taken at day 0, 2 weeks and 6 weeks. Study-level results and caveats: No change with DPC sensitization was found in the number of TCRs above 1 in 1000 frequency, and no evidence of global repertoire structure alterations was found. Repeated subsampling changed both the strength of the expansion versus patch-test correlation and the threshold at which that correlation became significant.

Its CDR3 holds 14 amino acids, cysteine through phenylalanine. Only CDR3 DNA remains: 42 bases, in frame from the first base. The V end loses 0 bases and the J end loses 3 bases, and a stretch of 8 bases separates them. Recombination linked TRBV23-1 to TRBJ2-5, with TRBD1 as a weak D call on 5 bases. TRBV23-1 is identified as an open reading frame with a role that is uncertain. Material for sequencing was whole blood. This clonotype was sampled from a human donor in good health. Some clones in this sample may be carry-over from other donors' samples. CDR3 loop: CASSQSIREETQYF. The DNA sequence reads TGCGCCAGCAGTCAATCGATCAGGGAAGAGACCCAGTACTTC.